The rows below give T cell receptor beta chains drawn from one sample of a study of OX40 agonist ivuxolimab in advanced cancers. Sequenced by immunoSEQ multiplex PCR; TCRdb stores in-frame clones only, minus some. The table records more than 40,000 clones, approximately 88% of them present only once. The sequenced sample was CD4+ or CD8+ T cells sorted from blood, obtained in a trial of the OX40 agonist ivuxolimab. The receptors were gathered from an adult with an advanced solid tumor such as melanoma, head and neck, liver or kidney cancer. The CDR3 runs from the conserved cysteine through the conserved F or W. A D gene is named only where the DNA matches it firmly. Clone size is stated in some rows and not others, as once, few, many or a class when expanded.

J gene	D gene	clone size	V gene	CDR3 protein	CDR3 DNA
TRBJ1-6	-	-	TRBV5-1	CASSLAGDNNSPLHF	TGCGCCAGCAGCTTGGCAGGGGATAATAATTCACCCCTCCACTTT
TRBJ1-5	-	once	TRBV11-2	CASSLVGDQPQHF	TGTGCCAGCAGCTTAGTGGGGGACCAGCCCCAGCATTTT
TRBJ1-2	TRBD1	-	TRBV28	CASSSGQGGYGYTF	TGTGCCAGCAGTTCCGGACAGGGCGGATATGGCTACACCTTC
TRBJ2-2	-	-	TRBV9	CASSATQGLVAGELFF	TGTGCCAGCAGCGCGACACAGGGACTGGTCGCCGGGGAGCTGTTTTTT
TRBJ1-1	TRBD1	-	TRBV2	CASTRGLVLNTEAFF	TGTGCCAGCACTAGGGGGCTAGTCTTGAACACTGAAGCTTTCTTT
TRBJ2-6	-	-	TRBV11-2	CASSLADVIFGANVLTF	TGTGCCAGCAGCTTGGCCGATGTCATCTTCGGGGCCAACGTCCTGACTTTC
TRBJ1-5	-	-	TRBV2	CASSEQVPNQPQHF	TGTGCCAGCAGTGAACAGGTCCCCAATCAGCCCCAGCATTTT
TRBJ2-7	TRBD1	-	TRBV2	CASGQGAYEQYF	TGTGCCAGCGGACAGGGGGCCTACGAGCAGTACTTC
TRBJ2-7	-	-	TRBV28	CASSSPAAGGILYEQYF	TGTGCCAGCAGTTCCCCAGCCGCTGGCGGGATTCTGTACGAGCAGTACTTC
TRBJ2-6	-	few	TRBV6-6	CASFSGGSGANVLTF	TGTGCCAGCTTTTCAGGGGGGTCGGGGGCCAACGTCCTGACTTTC